Below, 29 T cell receptor beta chains from the same sample are listed, as sequenced in a study of blood T cell repertoires in COVID-19. Repertoires were generated with immunoSEQ multiplex PCR, while TCRdb's copy carries only in-frame clones and drops some. This repertoire shows roughly 140,000 clones, around four fifths found once; its top ten account for less than 7%. Sequencing was done on a sample of PBMCs or T cells enriched from blood (not recorded which). The receptors come from a woman aged 40-49 years who had recovered from COVID-19.

The chain recombines TRBV5-1 with TRBJ2-7; D is unresolved. The CDR3 covers 14 residues. V lost 0 bases to trimming and J lost 3 bases, with 10 bases between them. Per the germline V gene, CDR1 is SGHRS and CDR2 is YFSETQ. CDR3 coding DNA: TGCGCCAGCAGCTTGGGTCAGGCGTACTACGAGCAGTACTTC. This translates into CASSLGQAYYEQYF.

The genes are TRBV6-2 or TRBV6-3 and TRBJ2-2; 11 bases fit TRBD2. This CDR3 is 18 amino acids long. Germline loops: CDR1 MNHEY, CDR2 SVGEGT. Losses at the gene ends were 4 bases for V and 2 bases for J; bases not matched to a gene: 9. CDR3 in DNA: TGTGCCAGCAGTTGGACACCGACTAGCGGGAAAAACACCGGGGAGCTGTTTTTT. The encoded protein is CASSWTPTSGKNTGELFF.

This clone was detected once. The V gene is TRBV27, the J gene TRBJ1-6; D gene unclear. The CDR3 extends over 14 amino acids. Germline values: CDR1 MNHEY, CDR2 SMNVEV (reference sequence). The V and J ends lost 4 bases and 5 bases respectively, with 9 bases between them. CDR3 in DNA: TGTGCCAGCAGTTCTCCAGTCAATAATTCACCCCTCCACTTT. It encodes CASSSPVNNSPLHF.

The rearrangement uses TRBV2 and TRBJ1-2, with D maybe TRBD1 (6 bases). The CDR3 totals 15 residues. Germline assignment: CDR1 SNHLY and CDR2 FYNNEI. V was shortened by 6 bases and J by 7 bases, with 21 bases between the two germline ends. The CDR3 sequence is CASRGAQGVSGGYTF. CDR3 DNA sequence: TGTGCCAGCAGGGGGGCACAGGGAGTAAGCGGTGGCTACACCTTC.

This clone was seen a single time. This sequence joins TRBV27 and TRBJ2-7, with TRBD2 matching over 9 bases. V trimming: 5 bases; J trimming: 3 bases; junction bases outside the gene matches: 5. Looked up from germline, CDR1 is MNHEY and CDR2 is SMNVEV (reference sequence). The CDR3 covers 14 residues. The CDR3 reads CASSKAGGFYEQYF. CDR3 bases: TGTGCCAGCAGTAAAGCGGGAGGTTTCTACGAGCAGTACTTC.

This rearrangement joins TRBV3-1 (or the pseudogene TRBV3-2) to TRBJ2-7; perhaps TRBD1 as D (6 bases). Deletions cut 4 bases from V and 4 bases from J, with 14 bases between. The CDR3 is 14 amino acids. Germline V gives CDR1 LGHDT, CDR2 YNNKEL (reference sequence). CDR3 residues: CASSPPYREYEQYF. Here the CDR3 DNA reads TGTGCCAGCAGCCCACCGTACAGGGAGTACGAGCAGTACTTC.

The V and J genes are TRBV21-1 and TRBJ1-5; the DNA was not used to check the table's D call, TRBD1. TRBV21-1 is a recognized pseudogene. The CDR3 runs 16 residues. The CDR3 protein is CASSKIDRGLNQPQHF. Written as DNA, the CDR3 is TGTGCCAGCAGCAAAATAGACAGGGGCTTAAATCAGCCCCAGCATTTT.

This chain links TRBV24-1 with TRBJ1-5; D not resolved. Trimming took 9 bases from V and 2 from J, leaving 10 bases between them. CDR1 is KGHDR and CDR2 is SFDVKD in the germline V gene. The CDR3 totals 13 residues. The CDR3 coding sequence is TGTGCCACCTCTTCGCAGGGCAATCAGCCCCAGCATTTT. Its protein product is CATSSQGNQPQHF.

The CDR3 here is CASSESTGETQYF. CDR3 nucleotides: TGCGCCAGCAGTGAGTCAACGGGAGAGACCCAGTACTTC. This rearrangement joins TRBV10-2 to TRBJ2-5; D gene ambiguous. V lost 0 bases, J lost 4 bases, and 6 bases lay in between. The CDR3 loop spans 13 amino acids. The germline V gene has CDR1 WSHSY and CDR2 SAAADI.

V and J are TRBV19 and TRBJ2-1; a weak D match, TRBD2 (6 bases). The CDR3 totals 15 residues. Germline CDR1 is LNHDA and CDR2 is SQIVND (reference sequence). Trimming left V 3 bases short and J 9 bases short, with 18 bases between. In DNA form, the CDR3 reads TGTGCCAGTAGTATGATCAGCGGGCTAATCCCTGAGCAGTTCTTC. As protein: CASSMISGLIPEQFF. Together with reference TRBV19 and TRBJ2-1, the CDR3 gives the full variable domain: DGGITQSPKYLFRKEGQNVTLSCEQNLNHDAMYWYRQDPGQGLRLIYYSQIVNDFQKGDIAEGYSVSREKKESFPLTVTSAQKNPTAFYLCASSMISGLIPEQFFGPGTRLTVL.

This rearrangement joins TRBV6-5 to TRBJ2-7, with 7 bases lining up with TRBD1. After removal of 6 bases from V and 3 bases from J, the junction contained 8 bases not matched to a gene. Germline CDR1 MNHEY, CDR2 SVGAGI. The CDR3 is 14 amino acids. Here the CDR3 DNA reads TGTGCCAGCAGGCCCCGGGACAGAGACTACGAGCAGTACTTC. The encoded protein is CASRPRDRDYEQYF.

This clone occurred once. The genes are TRBV19 and TRBJ1-1; D call uncertain. The CDR3 is 14 amino acids. V was shortened by 7 bases and J by 4 bases, with 16 bases between the two germline ends. Germline V gene sequence: CDR1 LNHDA, CDR2 SQIVND (reference sequence). CDR3 DNA: TGTGCCAGTAACATGAGGGAAGGAGGCACTGAAGCTTTCTTT. Protein sequence: CASNMREGGTEAFF.

The chain uses TRBV9 and TRBJ2-1, with D possibly matching TRBD1 (6 bases). Trimming shortened V by 4 bases and J by 10 bases, and 12 bases separated the two germline ends. Germline V gives CDR1 SGDLS, CDR2 YYNGEE. This CDR3 is 12 amino acids long. The CDR3 sequence is CASSPTGREQFF. CDR3 coding DNA: TGTGCCAGCAGCCCAACAGGGAGAGAGCAGTTCTTC.

The V and J genes are TRBV2 and TRBJ2-5, with a possible D match to TRBD2 (6 bases). The V end lost 7 bases, the J end lost 5 bases, and 17 bases lay between the germline ends. The CDR3 extends over 14 amino acids. Germline CDR1 SNHLY, CDR2 FYNNEI. Here the CDR3 reads CASTVPPGGETQYF. The CDR3 DNA reads TGTGCCAGCACAGTACCCCCTGGGGGGGAGACCCAGTACTTC.

V and J are TRBV21-1 and TRBJ1-4; the D call in the table, TRBD1, was not verified against the DNA. TRBV21-1 is a pseudogene. The length of the CDR3 is 16 residues. In DNA form, the CDR3 reads TGTGCCAGCAGCAAACTGGACAGGGGGCCCCTCTGGAAACTGTTTTTT. It is translated as CASSKLDRGPLWKLFF.

The genes are TRBV4-1 and TRBJ2-2; D is uncertain. Trimming pared 6 bases from V and 0 bases from J, leaving 14 bases between. This CDR3 contains 16 residues. Germline CDR1 and CDR2: MGHRA and YSYEKL. The CDR3 spells CASRGYTDSNTGELFF. In nucleotides, the CDR3 is TGCGCCAGCAGGGGTTATACAGATTCGAACACCGGGGAGCTGTTTTTT.

V usage is TRBV19 and J usage is TRBJ2-1, with D perhaps matching TRBD2 (5 bases). Trimming stripped 4 bases from V and 6 bases from J, with 13 bases between. Germline-derived CDR1 and CDR2 are LNHDA and SQIVND (reference sequence). The CDR3 has 14 amino acids. The CDR3, as DNA: TGTGCCAGTAGTACAAGGTTAGGAGGCAATGAGCAGTTCTTC. Protein: CASSTRLGGNEQFF.

J is TRBJ2-1 and V is TRBV29-1; TRBD2 matches 8 bases. This CDR3 has 13 residues. The V gene's germline CDR1 is SQVTM and CDR2 ANQGSEA. Trimming cost V 4 bases and J 9 bases; bases outside gene matches: 8. CDR3 in DNA: TGCAGCGTTGTTGGTAGCGGGGAGGGTGAGCAGTTCTTC. Translation gives CSVVGSGEGEQFF.

The V and J genes are TRBV9 and TRBJ2-1; perhaps TRBD2 as D (6 bases). CDR3 length equals 17 residues. Trimming took 0 bases from V and 7 from J, leaving 20 bases between them. Looked up from germline, CDR1 is SGDLS and CDR2 is YYNGEE. This chain's CDR3 is CASSVGLSYRDSNEQFF. The CDR3 nucleotides are TGTGCCAGCAGCGTAGGACTTTCTTACCGGGACTCTAATGAGCAGTTCTTC.

The count of this clone is one. This specimen includes other DNA sequences encoding the same CDR3. V gene TRBV30 combines with J gene TRBJ1-3, with 8 nucleotides matching TRBD1. Germline V CDR1 and CDR2: GTSNPN, SVGIG (reference sequence). The V and J ends lost 5 bases and 0 bases, in that order; junction bases with no gene match: 3. The CDR3 covers 14 residues. The CDR3 sequence is CAWDRGSSGNTIYF. The CDR3 bases are TGTGCCTGGGACAGGGGATCCTCTGGAAACACCATATATTTT.

The chain carries TRBV10-3 and TRBJ1-2, with 9 bases aligning to TRBD1. Germline CDR1 ENHRY, CDR2 SYGVKD. The CDR3 is made up of 14 amino acids. Trimming cost V 2 bases and J 9 bases; bases outside gene matches: 7. CDR3 amino acids: CAISEGQGFLRYTF. CDR3 nucleotides: TGTGCCATCAGTGAGGGACAGGGGTTTCTTCGCTACACCTTC.

V usage is TRBV9 and J usage is TRBJ2-1; D not resolved. Germline V lookup: CDR1 SGDLS, CDR2 YYNGEE. The CDR3 has 11 residues. Trimming removed 0 bases at V and 9 bases at J, with 4 bases between. The CDR3 sequence is CASSVGAEQFF. The DNA of the CDR3 is TGTGCCAGCAGCGTAGGGGCTGAGCAGTTCTTC.

The V and J genes are TRBV9 and TRBJ2-7; weak D call: TRBD2 (6 bases). Germline CDR1 reads SGDLS; CDR2 reads YYNGEE. CDR3 length: 14 amino acids. V was shortened by 0 bases and J by 3 bases, with 10 bases between the two germline ends. DNA for the CDR3: TGTGCCAGCAGCGTAGGGGGACTTCACTACGAGCAGTACTTC. Its protein product is CASSVGGLHYEQYF.

The gene calls are TRBV2 and TRBJ2-1, with D possibly matching TRBD2 (6 bases). The CDR3 totals 13 residues. Germline CDR1 SNHLY, CDR2 FYNNEI. V dropped 10 bases and J dropped 14 bases, with 24 bases sitting between them. CDR3 sequence: CAILDSALAVKFF. The DNA for the CDR3 is TGTGCCATCCTCGATTCGGCTTTAGCGGTGAAGTTCTTC.

This chain links TRBV19 with TRBJ2-5, with D perhaps matching TRBD1 (6 bases). The CDR3 runs to 15 residues. The V and J ends lost 2 bases and 5 bases respectively, with 15 bases between them. Germline CDR1 is LNHDA and CDR2 is SQIVND (reference sequence). The CDR3 is CASSIWAGTSETQYF. The DNA for the CDR3 is TGTGCCAGTAGTATATGGGCAGGGACATCGGAGACCCAGTACTTC.

The J gene is TRBJ1-2, the V gene TRBV5-1; tentative D call: TRBD1 (5 bases). This CDR3 spans 15 amino acids. Germline lookup yields CDR1 SGHRS and CDR2 YFSETQ. The V gene lost 0 bases and the J gene lost 4 bases, with 13 bases spanning the gap. The CDR3 DNA follows: TGCGCCAGCAGCTTGGAGGAGACAGCTCTCTATGGCTACACCTTC. Its translation is CASSLEETALYGYTF.

The chain employs TRBV5-1 and TRBJ2-3; tentative D call: TRBD1 (6 bases). The CDR3 extends over 17 amino acids. V lost 1 base and J lost 4, with 19 bases in between. Germline V CDR1 and CDR2: SGHRS, YFSETQ. For the CDR3, the DNA is TGCGCCAGCAGCTTGCCCCCCCCGGACAGTAGTGCAGATACGCAGTATTTT. This encodes CASSLPPPDSSADTQYF.

The V and J genes are TRBV5-1 and TRBJ1-2, with 10 bases fitting TRBD1. There are 15 residues in the CDR3. Germline CDR1 SGHRS, CDR2 YFSETQ. The ends lost 5 bases at V and 2 bases at J; junction bases unmatched: 6. The CDR3 loop reads CASRAGQGNNYGYTF. CDR3 in DNA: TGCGCCAGCAGGGCGGGACAGGGGAACAACTATGGCTACACCTTC.

The genes are TRBV3-1 (or the pseudogene TRBV3-2) and TRBJ2-1; TRBD1 matches 7 bases. J lost 5 bases, V lost 4 bases, and 8 bases had no gene match. CDR1 LGHDT and CDR2 YNNKEL come from the germline V gene (reference sequence). The CDR3 totals 15 residues. CDR3 loop: CASSPPGQLDNEQFF. CDR3 DNA sequence: TGTGCCAGCAGCCCTCCGGGACAGCTCGACAATGAGCAGTTCTTC.